One and the same sample provided the 31 T cell receptor beta chains below, sequenced in a study of blood T cell repertoires in COVID-19. The method was immunoSEQ multiplex PCR; TCRdb's version includes in-frame clones alone and lacks a portion of them. The sample yields tens of thousands of clones, 84% seen once. Sequenced: peripheral blood. The source is a human donor in a cohort sampled during active COVID-19.

This sequence joins TRBV6-5 and TRBJ1-2; no reliable D call. Germline values: CDR1 MNHEY, CDR2 SVGAGI. This CDR3 has 13 amino acids. V lost 5 bases to trimming and J lost 0 bases, with 7 bases between them. The CDR3 DNA sequence: TGTGCCAGCAGTATGAGAACTAACTATGGCTACACCTTC. Protein sequence: CASSMRTNYGYTF.

CDR3 in DNA: TGTGCCAGCAGACGGACAGTCGCGAACACTGAAGCTTTCTTT. This translates into CASRRTVANTEAFF. V usage is TRBV6-5 and J usage is TRBJ1-1; a weak D match, TRBD1 (6 bases). CDR3 length equals 14 residues. Germline values: CDR1 MNHEY, CDR2 SVGAGI. V was clipped by 6 bases and J by 1 base, with 12 bases between them.

The chain joins TRBV5-1 to TRBJ2-2; 9 bases fit TRBD1. The CDR3 has 15 amino acids. The germline CDR1 and CDR2 sequences are SGHRS and YFSETQ. Germline trimming cut 2 bases from V and 6 bases from J; bases unmatched to any gene: 5. Written as DNA, the CDR3 is TGCGCCAGCAGCTTACAGGGGGCGTGGGCCGGGGAGCTGTTTTTT. It is translated as CASSLQGAWAGELFF.

V is TRBV4-1 and J is TRBJ2-1; TRBD2 aligns across 8 bases. Germline V CDR1 and CDR2: MGHRA, YSYEKL. The CDR3 totals 16 residues. Trimming took 0 bases from V and 10 from J; bases not matched to a gene: 11. CDR3 in amino acids: CASSQDRSGGLREQFF. CDR3 sequence (DNA): TGCGCCAGCAGCCAAGATAGGAGCGGGGGCCTTCGGGAGCAGTTCTTC.

CDR3 bases: TGTGCCAGCATGACCGTCCAGGGGGCAGGGGCAGATACGCAGTATTTT. Residues: CASMTVQGAGADTQYF. The gene calls are TRBV2 and TRBJ2-3; TRBD1 agrees at 8 bases. Per the germline V gene, CDR1 is SNHLY and CDR2 is FYNNEI. CDR3 size: 16 residues. The ends lost 7 bases at V and 4 bases at J; junction bases unmatched: 13.

The chain employs TRBV6-4 and TRBJ2-3, with D possibly being TRBD1 (5 bases). Trimming pared 0 bases from V and 6 bases from J, leaving 13 bases between. Germline V gene lookup returns CDR1 MRHNA and CDR2 SNTAGT. The CDR3 has 15 residues. DNA for the CDR3: TGTGCCAGCAGTGACTCGGGGCCGGGCTTCGATACGCAGTATTTT. Protein product: CASSDSGPGFDTQYF.

The chain couples TRBV7-3 to TRBJ2-7, with D maybe TRBD2 (5 bases). CDR1 SGHTA and CDR2 FQGTGA come from the germline V gene. The CDR3 loop spans 14 amino acids. Between the trimmed V and J ends, which lost 0 bases and 9 bases, there was a span of 15 bases. The chain's CDR3 is CASSLTTPRERQYF. In nucleotides, the CDR3 is TGTGCCAGCAGCTTAACAACCCCGAGGGAAAGGCAGTACTTC.

The chain uses TRBV19 and TRBJ1-5; D gene unclear. V lost 1 base to trimming and J lost 6 bases, with 7 bases between them. This CDR3 comprises 13 residues. The germline gives CDR1 LNHDA, CDR2 SQIVND (reference sequence). CDR3 DNA sequence: TGTGCCAGTAGTATAGTAAGCGGTCAGCCCCAGCATTTT. It codes for CASSIVSGQPQHF.

The genes are TRBV29-1 and TRBJ1-2; D gene uncertain. V dropped 0 bases and J dropped 4 bases, with 6 bases sitting between them. The CDR3 extends over 12 amino acids. The germline gives CDR1 SQVTM, CDR2 ANQGSEA. CDR3 bases: TGCAGCGTTGAAGAGGGGAGCTATGGCTACACCTTC. Translating gives CSVEEGSYGYTF.

The chain has TRBV6-5 and TRBJ1-1; maybe TRBD1 (6 bases). This CDR3 has 13 residues. V was shortened by 6 bases and J by 5 bases, with 13 bases between the two germline ends. In germline, CDR1 is MNHEY, CDR2 SVGAGI. In DNA, the CDR3 is TGTGCCAGCAGCCTACAGGGACGGACTGAAGCTTTCTTT. Its protein is CASSLQGRTEAFF.

V and J are TRBV10-3 and TRBJ2-2, with 7 positions matching TRBD2. V shed 6 bases, J shed 1 base, and the junction held 5 bases outside the gene matches. CDR1 is ENHRY, CDR2 SYGVKD, per germline. The CDR3 has 15 residues. The DNA of the CDR3 is TGTGCCATCAGAGTAGCGGGCGTGAACACCGGGGAGCTGTTTTTT. Its protein product is CAIRVAGVNTGELFF.

The gene calls are TRBV18 and TRBJ2-1; the D gene is possibly TRBD1 (6 bases). V lost 2 bases to trimming and J lost 4 bases, with 12 bases between them. From germline, CDR1 is KGHSH and CDR2 LQKENI. This CDR3 has 15 amino acids. The CDR3 region has the DNA TGTGCCAGCTCACCAAGACAGGTAGATTACAATGAGCAGTTCTTC. Translation gives CASSPRQVDYNEQFF.

The gene calls are TRBV7-8 and TRBJ1-4; D ambiguous. Germline CDR1 and CDR2: SGHVS and FQNEAQ. The V end was cut by 4 bases, the J end by 4 bases, with 16 bases between. The CDR3 covers 16 residues. CDR3 sequence (DNA): TGTGCCAGCAGCTCCAATCTTGGTGGGCTTAATGAAAAACTGTTTTTT. Protein sequence: CASSSNLGGLNEKLFF.

The chain couples TRBV7-2 to TRBJ2-3; possibly TRBD2 for D (6 bases). Germline V gives CDR1 SGHTA, CDR2 FQGNSA. The V end lost 1 base, the J end lost 4 bases, and 12 bases lay between the germline ends. The CDR3 has 15 residues. The CDR3 loop reads CASSLVAGRSDTQYF. For the CDR3, the DNA is TGTGCCAGCAGCTTAGTGGCAGGGAGGTCAGATACGCAGTATTTT.

This clone showed up just once. This rearrangement joins TRBV5-8 to TRBJ1-1, with 7 bases lining up with TRBD1. CDR1 is SGHTS, CDR2 YDEGEE, per germline. CDR3 length equals 17 residues. The J segment lost 0 bases and the V segment lost 4 bases, leaving 12 bases of the junction unmatched. The CDR3 nucleotides are TGTGCCAGCAGCCCCCTGGGAACAGGGGCCCTGAACACTGAAGCTTTCTTT. Amino acid sequence: CASSPLGTGALNTEAFF.

CDR3 sequence reads: CASSYSGAGSGELFF. Here the CDR3 DNA reads TGTGCCAGCAGTTACTCTGGTGCGGGTTCCGGGGAGCTGTTTTTT. The rearrangement joins TRBV6-5 to TRBJ2-2; D is possibly TRBD2 (5 bases). Germline V CDR1 and CDR2: MNHEY, SVGAGI. This CDR3 has 15 amino acids. V lost 0 bases to trimming and J lost 6 bases, with 11 bases between them.

This clone was detected only a few times. This same CDR3 is encoded by further DNA sequences in the sample. The rearrangement uses TRBV5-6 and TRBJ1-2; weak D call: TRBD1 (5 bases). V lost 2 bases and J lost 2, with 7 bases in between. The CDR3 consists of 13 residues. Germline V gene sequence: CDR1 SGHDT, CDR2 YYEEEE. The CDR3 region has the DNA TGTGCCAGCAGCTTCGGGGGGAACTATGGCTACACCTTC. Protein sequence: CASSFGGNYGYTF.

The V and J genes are TRBV4-2 and TRBJ2-4; possible D gene TRBD1, 5 bases. Germline values: CDR1 LGHNA, CDR2 YNFKEQ. The CDR3 has 15 amino acids. Deletions cut 0 bases from V and 1 base from J, with 7 bases between. For the CDR3, the DNA is TGTGCCAGCAGCCAAGAGAAGGGGGCCAAAAACATTCAGTACTTC. This encodes CASSQEKGAKNIQYF.

This clone was observed once. The V call is TRBV18, the J call TRBJ2-3; 8 positions agree with TRBD1. CDR3 length: 15 amino acids. The V gene's germline CDR1 is KGHSH and CDR2 LQKENI. The V gene end was trimmed by 4 bases and the J gene end by 2 bases; junction bases not matched to a gene: 5. CDR3 region: CASSQRQGSTDTQYF. For the CDR3, the DNA is TGTGCCAGCTCACAGCGACAGGGGTCCACAGATACGCAGTATTTT.

The CDR3 DNA is TGTGCCAGCAGCCCCCTAAACTCTGGGGCCAACGTCCTGACTTTC. Protein product: CASSPLNSGANVLTF. This chain uses TRBV7-2 with TRBJ2-6; the D is unclear. This CDR3 region has 15 residues. The V gene's germline CDR1 is SGHTA and CDR2 FQGNSA. V lost 5 bases and J lost 0, with 8 bases in between.

The chain employs TRBV10-3 and TRBJ1-2, with a weak D call TRBD1 (5 bases). This CDR3 comprises 13 residues. In germline, CDR1 is ENHRY, CDR2 SYGVKD. Trimming removed 7 bases at V and 6 bases at J, with 15 bases between. CDR3 residues: CAITSGTKDGYTF. CDR3 coding DNA: TGTGCCATCACTTCTGGGACTAAAGATGGCTACACCTTC.

This chain uses TRBV13 with TRBJ2-1, with 8 nucleotides matching TRBD2. Germline V gives CDR1 PRHDT, CDR2 FYEKMQ (reference sequence). The CDR3 is 18 amino acids. V lost 1 base, J lost 7 bases, and 15 bases stayed unmatched. The CDR3 spells CASSLVGLRGAAANEQFF. The CDR3 DNA follows: TGTGCCAGCAGCTTAGTCGGGTTGCGGGGGGCCGCCGCAAATGAGCAGTTCTTC.

CDR3 amino acids: CATSRDLRETQYF. CDR3 bases: TGTGCCACCAGCAGAGATTTGCGAGAGACCCAGTACTTC. This rearrangement joins TRBV15 to TRBJ2-5; no clear D. V was pared by 0 bases and J by 4 bases, with 6 bases between. The CDR3 length is 13 residues. Looked up from germline, CDR1 is LNHNV and CDR2 is YYDKDF (reference sequence).

The V gene is TRBV28, the J gene TRBJ1-2, with D possibly being TRBD1 (6 bases). The CDR3 has 16 residues. Germline V CDR1 and CDR2: MDHEN, SYDVKM. V was shortened by 6 bases and J by 4 bases, with 21 bases between the two germline ends. CDR3 bases: TGTGCCAGCAGCAAACAGCGGGGGGGGCGAGTCTATGGCTACACCTTC. It is translated as CASSKQRGGRVYGYTF.

This chain joins TRBV4-1 and TRBJ1-4, with 9 bases identical to TRBD1. This CDR3 has 16 residues. After removal of 2 bases from V and 6 bases from J, the junction contained 7 bases not matched to a gene. Germline V gene lookup returns CDR1 MGHRA and CDR2 YSYEKL. CDR3 sequence: CASSQTYRGLDEKLFF. CDR3 bases: TGCGCCAGCAGCCAAACTTACAGGGGGCTTGATGAAAAACTGTTTTTT.

The chain combines TRBV7-8 with TRBJ1-4, with D perhaps TRBD1 (6 bases). V was cut by 4 bases and J by 8 bases, with 14 bases left in between. The CDR3 covers 14 residues. Per the germline V gene, CDR1 is SGHVS and CDR2 is FQNEAQ. CDR3 in DNA: TGTGCCAGCAGCTACAAAGGACAGACAGAAAAACTGTTTTTT. As protein: CASSYKGQTEKLFF.

The rearrangement joins TRBV7-9 to TRBJ2-3, with 7 positions matching TRBD1. CDR3 length: 19 residues. Per the germline V gene, CDR1 is SEHNR and CDR2 is FQNEAQ (reference sequence). J lost 2 bases, V lost 3 bases, and 17 bases had no gene match. CDR3 protein: CASSFLLGTGEGDTDTQYF. CDR3 DNA: TGTGCCAGCAGCTTTCTACTAGGTACAGGGGAAGGGGACACAGATACGCAGTATTTT.

The rearrangement uses TRBV10-3 and TRBJ2-5; weak D call: TRBD1 (5 bases). V was trimmed by 6 bases and J by 2 bases, leaving 22 bases between them. The CDR3 covers 17 residues. Germline CDR1 ENHRY, CDR2 SYGVKD. The CDR3 DNA sequence: TGTGCCATCAGCCAAAAATCGAACTTTGGGGCTCAAGAGACCCAGTACTTC. The encoded protein is CAISQKSNFGAQETQYF.

In its sample, this clone was seen a few times. CDR3 loop: CASRRTQGTGNTIYF. The CDR3 DNA reads TGTGCCAGTAGGAGGACCCAGGGGACGGGAAACACCATATATTTT. The chain has TRBV19 and TRBJ1-3, with D possibly being TRBD1 (6 bases). The CDR3 length is 15 residues. Trimming stripped 6 bases from V and 4 bases from J, with 16 bases between. In germline, CDR1 is LNHDA, CDR2 SQIVND (reference sequence).

The gene calls are TRBV11-2 and TRBJ1-6; 7 bases are a match to TRBD1. Germline values: CDR1 SGHAT, CDR2 FQNNGV. The CDR3 extends over 15 amino acids. After removal of 4 bases from V and 11 bases from J, the junction contained 11 bases not matched to a gene. The CDR3: CASSSGQGDLTPLHF. CDR3 sequence (DNA): TGTGCCAGCAGCTCAGGCCAGGGGGATCTGACACCCCTCCACTTT.

V is TRBV10-3 and J is TRBJ2-7; a weak D match, TRBD1 (6 bases). Trimming took off 3 bases at V and 0 bases at J, with 9 bases between the two ends. Germline CDR1 is ENHRY and CDR2 is SYGVKD. CDR3 size: 14 residues. The CDR3 bases are TGTGCCATCAGTGATTCAGGGGCCTCCTACGAGCAGTACTTC. This sequence encodes CAISDSGASYEQYF.